This TCR beta chain emerged from a study of cytomegalovirus exposure and HLA in healthy donors. Findings and caveats of the study: A few chains linked to CMV were shown in vitro to be specific for CMV antigens. The listing of 150 or so TCR beta chains classed them as cytomegalovirus-associated. Analysis performed later found 16,000 or so TCR beta sequences associated with HLA alleles at 0.05 false discovery rate. V- and J-gene trimming in TCR beta was tied to a missense DCLRE1C variant by an analysis performed later.

A few counts support this clone. Its antigen is unknown. With 5 bases clipped from V and 5 bases from J, the junction kept 15 bases outside the gene matches. Germline assignment: CDR1 SGHVS and CDR2 FQNEAQ. This CDR3 is 17 amino acids long. This PCR relied on a set of 60 Vbeta primers and 13 Jbeta primers. The method was immunoSEQ multiplex PCR; TCRdb's version includes in-frame clones alone and lacks a portion of them. The sample carries over 100,000 clones, 74% recorded once. The sequenced material came from PBMCs. This receptor was identified in a human donor in good health. The chain carries TRBV7-8 and TRBJ2-3, with 8 bases that match TRBD1. The DNA for the CDR3 is TGTGCCAGCAGCCCGGTGACAGGGGCCCCCCTCGGAGATACGCAGTATTTT. Translated, it gives CASSPVTGAPLGDTQYF.